The 19 T cell receptor beta chains below come from one sample, sequenced in a study of shared clonotypes between healthy human individuals. The method was immunoSEQ multiplex PCR; TCRdb's version includes in-frame clones alone and lacks a portion of them. There are approximately 640,000 clones in the sample; around 90% occur only once, and less than 40% lies in the top ten. Specimen: memory CD8+ T cells from PBMCs. The subset is: CD45RO+ cells pooled with CCR7-negative TemRA cells. The origin of the receptors is a man younger than 35 in good health. Some clones in this sample may be carry-over from other donors' samples.

The chain has TRBV2 and TRBJ2-7; D remains ambiguous. The V end lost 6 bases, the J end lost 1 base, and 4 bases lay between the germline ends. CDR3 length: 11 residues. Germline V gene data show CDR1 as SNHLY and CDR2 as FYNNEI. The CDR3: CASSISYEQYF. The CDR3 DNA reads as TGTGCCAGCAGCATTTCCTACGAGCAGTACTTC.

V and J are TRBV7-6 and TRBJ2-1; the match to TRBD1 covers 8 bases. CDR3 length: 15 amino acids. Per germline, CDR1 SGHVS and CDR2 FNYEAQ. The V segment lost 2 bases and the J segment 9 bases; nucleotides outside the gene matches: 9. CDR3 nucleotides: TGTGCCAGCAGCTTATCAGGGGGCGCCGTTGGTGAGCAGTTCTTC. Its translation is CASSLSGGAVGEQFF.

On this clone: The sample carries other DNA sequences with the same CDR3. This rearrangement joins TRBV30 to TRBJ2-6; no definite D call. V gave up 5 bases and J gave up 0 bases, with 8 bases separating them. This CDR3 has 14 residues. Germline loops: CDR1 GTSNPN, CDR2 SVGIG (reference sequence). The CDR3 region is CAWSVGSGANVLTF. The DNA of the CDR3 is TGTGCCTGGTCCGTAGGCTCTGGGGCCAACGTCCTGACTTTC. The entire variable domain, with the rest obtained from reference TRBV30 and TRBJ2-6, is as follows: SQTIHQWPATLVQPVGSPLSLECTVEGTSNPNLYWYRQAAGRGLQLLFYSVGIGQISSEVPQNLSASRPQDRQFILSSKKLLLSDSGFYLCAWSVGSGANVLTFGAGSRLTVL.

V and J are TRBV28 and TRBJ2-3, with TRBD1 matching 9 bases. Germline assignment: CDR1 MDHEN and CDR2 SYDVKM. CDR3 size: 17 residues. The V gene end was trimmed by 2 bases and the J gene end by 1 base; junction bases not matched to a gene: 7. The CDR3 protein is CASSLPPTGGGTDTQYF. CDR3 DNA: TGTGCCAGCAGTTTACCCCCAACAGGGGGCGGCACAGATACGCAGTATTTT.

This clone was detected only a few times. Other DNA variants within this sample encode the same CDR3. This rearrangement joins TRBV7-9 to TRBJ1-1; unclear D gene. In germline, CDR1 is SEHNR, CDR2 FQNEAQ (reference sequence). The CDR3 length is 12 residues. Trimming removed 6 bases from V and 0 bases from J, with 5 bases in between. The DNA of the CDR3 is TGTGCCAGCAGAGTTATGAACACTGAAGCTTTCTTT. This gives the protein CASRVMNTEAFF.

The chain uses TRBV19 and TRBJ1-1; D perhaps matches TRBD1 (5 bases). The V and J ends lost 2 bases and 5 bases respectively, with 12 bases between them. Germline V CDR1 and CDR2: LNHDA, SQIVND (reference sequence). This CDR3 has 14 amino acids. The CDR3 is CASSIRGRVTEAFF. Here the CDR3 DNA reads TGTGCCAGTAGTATACGGGGGAGGGTGACTGAAGCTTTCTTT.

This chain joins TRBV5-4 and TRBJ2-3; no definite D call. The CDR3 consists of 12 residues. From germline, CDR1 is SGHNT and CDR2 YYREEE (reference sequence). Trimming cost V 6 bases and J 5 bases, with 10 bases left between them. CDR3 protein: CASTFNGDTQYF. In DNA, the CDR3 is TGTGCCAGCACCTTCAACGGAGATACGCAGTATTTT.

The chain couples TRBV6-5 to TRBJ2-2; D is ambiguous. The V gene lost 5 bases and the J gene lost 4 bases, with 5 bases spanning the gap. The CDR3 runs 12 residues. Germline-derived CDR1 and CDR2 are MNHEY and SVGAGI. Here the CDR3 DNA reads TGTGCCAGCAGTACCGGCACCGGGGAGCTGTTTTTT. This translates into CASSTGTGELFF.

V usage is TRBV10-2 and J usage is TRBJ2-5, with D hard to call. Germline V gene sequence: CDR1 WSHSY, CDR2 SAAADI. The CDR3 sequence is 16 residues long. V was pared by 2 bases and J by 5 bases, with 18 bases between. The CDR3 sequence is CASSEGVSPMGETQYF. In DNA form, the CDR3 reads TGCGCCAGCAGTGAGGGGGTGTCCCCAATGGGGGAGACCCAGTACTTC.

The J gene is TRBJ2-1, the V gene TRBV7-9; 13 bases match TRBD2. The germline CDR1 and CDR2 sequences are SEHNR and FQNEAQ (reference sequence). The V gene end was trimmed by 3 bases and the J gene end by 8 bases; junction bases not matched to a gene: 7. This CDR3 region has 16 residues. The CDR3 sequence is CASSFLTSGRAYEQFF. CDR3 sequence (DNA): TGTGCCAGCAGCTTCCTAACTAGCGGGAGGGCTTATGAGCAGTTCTTC.

This clone was detected once. The CDR3 sequence is CASSPLGGGSGELFF. CDR3 DNA: TGTGCCAGCAGCCCCCTAGGCGGGGGCTCCGGGGAGCTGTTTTTT. The chain is built from TRBV7-9 and TRBJ2-2; D perhaps matches TRBD2 (7 bases). V shed 5 bases and J shed 6 bases, with 16 bases lying between them. The germline gives CDR1 SEHNR, CDR2 FQNEAQ (reference sequence). The CDR3 covers 15 residues.

This clone occurred once. The chain joins TRBV27 to TRBJ1-4; 9 positions agree with TRBD1. Trimming at V came to 1 base and at J to 8 bases, leaving 8 bases not matched to a gene. The CDR3 runs to 16 residues. The germline CDR1 and CDR2 sequences are MNHEY and SMNVEV (reference sequence). The CDR3 DNA sequence: TGTGCCAGCAGTTTATTACCGGGACAGGGAAGAGAAAAACTGTTTTTT. Amino acids: CASSLLPGQGREKLFF.

This clone was detected only once. The CDR3 coding sequence is TGTGCCAGCAGCAAAGGGGGAACAGGGATGAACACTGAAGCTTTCTTT. Protein: CASSKGGTGMNTEAFF. V is TRBV21-1 and J is TRBJ1-1; the D segment call TRBD1 is taken from the table without a DNA check. TRBV21-1 is a pseudogene locus. This CDR3 spans 16 amino acids.

A remark on this clone: In the same sample, other DNA sequences code for this CDR3. The V gene is TRBV13, the J gene TRBJ1-1; no clear D gene. Trimming pared 5 bases from V and 0 bases from J, leaving 7 bases between. Germline CDR1 reads PRHDT; CDR2 reads FYEKMQ (reference sequence). The CDR3 has 13 amino acids. CDR3 sequence (DNA): TGTGCCAGCAGCCCCGGGATGAACACTGAAGCTTTCTTT. It codes for CASSPGMNTEAFF.

This clone was counted a single time. This sequence joins TRBV15 and TRBJ1-1, with D unclear. Between the trimmed V and J ends, which lost 4 bases and 7 bases, there was a span of 13 bases. This CDR3 has 13 amino acids. Germline V gives CDR1 LNHNV, CDR2 YYDKDF (reference sequence). CDR3 nucleotide sequence: TGTGCCACCAGCACCGGCGGGCAGAGTGAAGCTTTCTTT. Its translation: CATSTGGQSEAFF. Together with reference TRBV15 and TRBJ1-1, the CDR3 gives the full variable domain: DAMVIQNPRYQVTQFGKPVTLSCSQTLNHNVMYWYQQKSSQAPKLLFHYYDKDFNNEADTPDNFQSRRPNTSFCFLDIRSPGLGDTAMYLCATSTGGQSEAFFGQGTRLTVV.

The chain is built from TRBV27 and TRBJ2-1, with 7 bases fitting TRBD2. This CDR3 contains 15 residues. After removal of 5 bases from V and 0 bases from J, the junction contained 4 bases not matched to a gene. Germline V gene lookup returns CDR1 MNHEY and CDR2 SMNVEV (reference sequence). The CDR3 region is CASSERGSSYNEQFF. In nucleotides, the CDR3 is TGTGCCAGCAGTGAGCGGGGAAGCTCCTACAATGAGCAGTTCTTC.

The V and J genes are TRBV19 and TRBJ2-7, with D perhaps given as TRBD1 or TRBD2 (6 bases each). Trimming pared 3 bases from V and 4 bases from J, leaving 16 bases between. CDR1 and CDR2 (germline): LNHDA, SQIVND (reference sequence). The CDR3 spans 15 residues. CDR3 nucleotides: TGTGCCAGTAGTATGATTCCAGGGGAGGTGTACGAGCAGTACTTC. Its translation: CASSMIPGEVYEQYF.

V is TRBV7-2 and J is TRBJ2-5, with 8 positions matching TRBD1. This CDR3 region has 13 residues. Germline V gene data show CDR1 as SGHTA and CDR2 as FQGNSA. This CDR3 is CATAGGGKETQYF. CDR3 DNA: TGTGCAACGGCAGGGGGCGGGAAAGAGACCCAGTACTTC.

The sample holds one count of this clone. In DNA, the CDR3 is TGTGCCAGCAGTCCTGGGGGGAACACTGAAGCTTTCTTT. Protein sequence: CASSPGGNTEAFF. The V gene is TRBV6-5, the J gene TRBJ1-1; D perhaps matches TRBD1 (5 bases). V gave up 5 bases and J gave up 1 base, with 8 bases separating them. The CDR3 length is 13 residues. Germline-derived CDR1 and CDR2 are MNHEY and SVGAGI.